The rows below give T cell receptor beta chains drawn from one sample of a study of breast tumors, draining lymph nodes, adjacent tissues. TCRdb reanalysed the multiplex PCR reads using MiXCR and keeps one entry per CDR3 protein. The table shows around 66,000 distinct CDR3 sequences, with around two fifths occurring only once. Sequencing input: breast tumor tissue. The receptors were sampled from a female donor with breast cancer. Some clones in this sample may be carry-over from other donors' samples. Each CDR3 is given with its conserved first and last residue.

v_call	j_call	cdr3_aa
TRBV7-2	TRBJ2-5	CASSFYNEQFFQETQYF
TRBV2	TRBJ2-7	CASSVGTVGVYEQYF
TRBV6-5	TRBJ2-7	CASTRGQGPYEQYF
TRBV5-1	TRBJ1-5	CASSVTGGNQPQHF
TRBV5-1	TRBJ2-7	CASRQRGGEQYF
TRBV6-1	TRBJ1-5	CASSVPKRGDQPQHF
TRBV4-1	TRBJ1-6	CASSQTGQVLHF
TRBV4-1	TRBJ1-2	CASSQRQGAVSNYGYTF
TRBV18	TRBJ2-7	CASSPDREQYF
TRBV6-6	TRBJ1-3	CASRQGARGQYSGNTIYF
TRBV19	TRBJ2-7	CASRLAGGSYEQYF
TRBV12-3/TRBV12-4	TRBJ2-5	CASSLVGPPQETQYF
TRBV7-8	TRBJ1-3	CASGGSPTNYGYTIYF
TRBV15	TRBJ1-4	CATSARRRGTTNEKLFF
TRBV19	TRBJ2-4	CASRDRAGEGKNIQYF
TRBV24-1	TRBJ2-1	CATSPSAVPRDEQFF
TRBV12-3/TRBV12-4	TRBJ2-7	CASRTSGYEQYF
TRBV20-1	TRBJ2-3	CSARGREGTLDTQYF
TRBV19	TRBJ1-1	CASSRRAGWGNTEAFF
TRBV19	TRBJ2-1	CASHPDGLNYNEQFF
TRBV24-1	TRBJ1-2	CATSDEGTGVYGYTF
TRBV7-9	TRBJ1-1	CASFDTNFRIHFPRRELLDTEAFF
TRBV7-9	TRBJ2-1	CASSLVNRGGGRSYNEQFF
TRBV20-1	TRBJ1-2	CSADAGDLLYGYTF
TRBV6-2/TRBV6-3	TRBJ2-5	CASSHSRVAGTPYQETQYF
TRBV4-1	TRBJ1-2	CASSHNPAGGGYGYTF
TRBV9	TRBJ2-2	CASSVSGRNTGELFF
TRBV20-1	TRBJ1-6	CSATPRSWDSLDSYNSPLHF
TRBV20-1	TRBJ2-5	CSARGPGRRAWETQYF
TRBV19	TRBJ2-6	CASETGFRGANVLTF
TRBV5-1	TRBJ1-6	CASSPWTRGRSPLHF
TRBV25-1	TRBJ2-2	CASSELQGTEAGELFF
TRBV20-1	TRBJ2-3	CSASGQGSTDTQYF
TRBV10-3	TRBJ2-7	CAISERLRSYEQYF
TRBV7-9	TRBJ1-2	CASSLDTGANYGYTF
TRBV9	TRBJ1-2	CASSETGGGAVLGGYGYTF
TRBV18	TRBJ1-3	CASSPTRDRGRGNTIYF
TRBV9	TRBJ1-4	CASSSTTGGNEKLFF
TRBV19	TRBJ2-3	CASRLAGGRDTQYF
TRBV6-2/TRBV6-3	TRBJ1-1	CASVERGRVPFF
TRBV6-1	TRBJ2-6	CASIGQGNSGANVLTF
TRBV28	TRBJ1-5	CASSSAYLTAPGGPQHF
TRBV10-1	TRBJ2-6	CASSESRLAGGCNSGANVLTF
TRBV10-3	TRBJ2-7	CAISESAVRAGGDSYEQYF
TRBV18	TRBJ2-5	CASSPGPHQETQYF
TRBV19	TRBJ1-2	CASSMRDSSNYGYTF
TRBV6-1	TRBJ2-5	CASRHGLAAPSGHQETQYF
TRBV2	TRBJ1-1	CASSAGRAEAFF
TRBV27	TRBJ2-3	CASSLLRTSGTDTQYF